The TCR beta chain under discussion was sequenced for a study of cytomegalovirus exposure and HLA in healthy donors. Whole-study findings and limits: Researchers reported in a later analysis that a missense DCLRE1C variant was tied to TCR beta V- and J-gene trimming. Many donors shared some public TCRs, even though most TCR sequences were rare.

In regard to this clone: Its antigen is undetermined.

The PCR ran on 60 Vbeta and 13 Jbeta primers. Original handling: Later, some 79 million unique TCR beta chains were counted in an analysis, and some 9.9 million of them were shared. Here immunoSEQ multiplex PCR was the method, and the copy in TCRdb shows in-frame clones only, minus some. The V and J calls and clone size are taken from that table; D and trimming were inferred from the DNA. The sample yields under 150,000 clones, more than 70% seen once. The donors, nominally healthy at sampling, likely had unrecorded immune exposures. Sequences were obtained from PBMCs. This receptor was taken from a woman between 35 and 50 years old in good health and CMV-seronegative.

The CDR3 here is CAISEPGTAYEQYF. DNA of the CDR3: TGTGCCATCAGTGAACCGGGGACAGCCTACGAGCAGTACTTC. This chain uses TRBV10-3 with TRBJ2-7; 7 nucleotides line up with TRBD1. V lost 3 bases and J lost 2; bases outside the gene matches: 4. The CDR3 runs to 14 residues. Germline V gene data show CDR1 as ENHRY and CDR2 as SYGVKD.